Described below is a single T cell receptor beta chain sequence and its context. 5'RACE primed from the constant segment yielded TCR alpha and TCR beta cDNA libraries bearing sample barcodes and UMIs. In TCRdb, the 5' RACE reads were re-called with MiXCR into one record per CDR3 protein. This sample has hundreds of thousands of distinct CDR3 sequences, with roughly 21% found just once. This specimen belongs to a study of T-cell memory formation after mild COVID-19. Study overall: For the most part, TCR clusters were specific to one donor.

The clonotype originates from an adult woman who had mild COVID-19 (a few samples of this study predate the infection). Cell type and time point are not known. What was sequenced was PBMCs or a T cell subset sorted from them (not recorded which).

The CDR3 is CASSRPGQNTEAFF. The CDR3 nucleotides are TGTGCCAGCAGCAGACCGGGGCAGAACACTGAAGCTTTCTTT. This chain connects TRBV5-6 to TRBJ1-1, with D tentatively TRBD1 (5 bases). The ends were cut back, 4 bases at V and 1 base at J, with 11 bases in the middle. Per germline, CDR1 SGHDT and CDR2 YYEEEE. CDR3 length equals 14 residues.